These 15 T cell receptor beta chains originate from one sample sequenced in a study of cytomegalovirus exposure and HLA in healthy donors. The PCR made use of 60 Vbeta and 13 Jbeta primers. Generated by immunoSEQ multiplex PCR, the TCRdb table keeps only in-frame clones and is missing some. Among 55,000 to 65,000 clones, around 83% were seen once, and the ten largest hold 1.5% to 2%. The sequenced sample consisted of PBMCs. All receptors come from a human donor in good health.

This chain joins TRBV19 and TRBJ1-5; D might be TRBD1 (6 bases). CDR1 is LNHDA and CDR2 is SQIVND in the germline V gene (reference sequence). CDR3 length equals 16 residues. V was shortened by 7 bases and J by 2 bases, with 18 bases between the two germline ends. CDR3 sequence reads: CASIDGGAGGNQPQHF. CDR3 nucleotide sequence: TGTGCCAGTATAGACGGGGGGGCGGGGGGCAATCAGCCCCAGCATTTT.

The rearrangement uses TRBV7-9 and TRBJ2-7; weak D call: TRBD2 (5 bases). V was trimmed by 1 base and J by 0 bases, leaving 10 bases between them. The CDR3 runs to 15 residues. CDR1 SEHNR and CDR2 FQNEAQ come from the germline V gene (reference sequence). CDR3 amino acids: CASSLVEGNSYEQYF. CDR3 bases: TGTGCCAGCAGCTTAGTCGAGGGAAACTCCTACGAGCAGTACTTC.

CDR3 bases: TGTGCCAGCAGCAATTTAGCGGGAGGGCAAGCAGATACGCAGTATTTT. This sequence encodes CASSNLAGGQADTQYF. This sequence joins TRBV21-1 and TRBJ2-3; the DNA was not used to check the table's D call, TRBD2. TRBV21-1 is flagged as a pseudogene. This CDR3 is built from 16 residues.

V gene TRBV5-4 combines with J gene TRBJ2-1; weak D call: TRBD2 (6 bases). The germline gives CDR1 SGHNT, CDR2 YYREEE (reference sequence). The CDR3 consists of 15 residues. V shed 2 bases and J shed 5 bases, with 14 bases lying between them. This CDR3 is CASSFQGGAHNEQFF. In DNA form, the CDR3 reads TGTGCCAGCAGCTTTCAGGGAGGTGCACACAATGAGCAGTTCTTC.

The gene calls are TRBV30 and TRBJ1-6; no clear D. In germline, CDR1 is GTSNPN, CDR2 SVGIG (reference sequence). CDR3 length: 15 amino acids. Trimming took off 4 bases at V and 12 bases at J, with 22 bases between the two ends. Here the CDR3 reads CAWTLVGPAAGPLHF. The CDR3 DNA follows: TGTGCCTGGACCCTAGTAGGGCCGGCGGCGGGACCCCTCCACTTT. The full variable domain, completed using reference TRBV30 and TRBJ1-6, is SQTIHQWPATLVQPVGSPLSLECTVEGTSNPNLYWYRQAAGRGLQLLFYSVGIGQISSEVPQNLSASRPQDRQFILSSKKLLLSDSGFYLCAWTLVGPAAGPLHFGNGTRLTVT.

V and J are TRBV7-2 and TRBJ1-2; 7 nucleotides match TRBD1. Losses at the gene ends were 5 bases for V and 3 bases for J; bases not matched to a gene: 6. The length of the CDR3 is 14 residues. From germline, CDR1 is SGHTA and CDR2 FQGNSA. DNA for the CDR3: TGTGCCAGCAGCCAGACCGGGACAGACTATGGCTACACCTTC. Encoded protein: CASSQTGTDYGYTF.

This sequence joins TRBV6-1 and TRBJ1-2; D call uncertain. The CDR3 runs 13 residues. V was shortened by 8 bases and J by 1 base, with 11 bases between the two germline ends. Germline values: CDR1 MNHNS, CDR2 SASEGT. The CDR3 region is CASEEGFNYGYTF. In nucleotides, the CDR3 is TGTGCCAGCGAAGAGGGATTTAACTATGGCTACACCTTC.

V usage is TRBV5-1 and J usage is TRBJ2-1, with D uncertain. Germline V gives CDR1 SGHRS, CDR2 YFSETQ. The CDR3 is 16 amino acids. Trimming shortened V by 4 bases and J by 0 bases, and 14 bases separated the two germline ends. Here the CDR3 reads CASSTRLLGSYNEQFF. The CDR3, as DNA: TGCGCCAGCAGCACCAGACTGCTGGGCTCCTACAATGAGCAGTTCTTC.

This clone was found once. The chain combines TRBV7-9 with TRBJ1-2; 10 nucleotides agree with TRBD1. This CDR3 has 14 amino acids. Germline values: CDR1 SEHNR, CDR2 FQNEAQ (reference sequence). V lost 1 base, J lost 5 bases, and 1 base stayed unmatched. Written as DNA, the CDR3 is TGTGCCAGCAGCTTAGGGGACAGGGGATATGGCTACACCTTC. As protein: CASSLGDRGYGYTF.

CDR3 sequence reads: CASSPSGANVLTF. For the CDR3, the DNA is TGTGCCAGCAGCCCCAGTGGGGCCAACGTCCTGACTTTC. The chain links TRBV7-6 to TRBJ2-6; D is ambiguous. V dropped 5 bases and J dropped 3 bases, with 5 bases sitting between them. Germline V gene lookup returns CDR1 SGHVS and CDR2 FNYEAQ. The CDR3 consists of 13 residues.

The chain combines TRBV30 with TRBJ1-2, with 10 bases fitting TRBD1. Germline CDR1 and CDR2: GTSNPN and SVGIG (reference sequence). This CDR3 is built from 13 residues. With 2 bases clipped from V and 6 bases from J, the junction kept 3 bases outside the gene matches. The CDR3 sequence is CAWSRQGANGYTF. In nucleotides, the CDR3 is TGTGCCTGGAGTAGACAGGGGGCGAATGGCTACACCTTC.

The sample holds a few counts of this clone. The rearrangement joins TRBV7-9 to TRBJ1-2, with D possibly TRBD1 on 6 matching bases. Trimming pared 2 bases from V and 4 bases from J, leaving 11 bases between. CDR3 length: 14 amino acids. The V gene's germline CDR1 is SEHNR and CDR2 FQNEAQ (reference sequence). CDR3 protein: CASSLMGDTYGYTF. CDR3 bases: TGTGCCAGCAGCTTAATGGGGGACACCTATGGCTACACCTTC.

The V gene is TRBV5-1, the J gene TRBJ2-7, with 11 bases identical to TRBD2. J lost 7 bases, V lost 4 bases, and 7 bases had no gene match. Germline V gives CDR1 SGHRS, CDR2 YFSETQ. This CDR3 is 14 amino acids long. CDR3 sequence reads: CASSTPSGGQEQYF. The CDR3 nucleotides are TGCGCCAGCAGCACCCCTAGCGGGGGGCAGGAGCAGTACTTC. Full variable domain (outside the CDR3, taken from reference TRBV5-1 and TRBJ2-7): KAGVTQTPRYLIKTRGQQVTLSCSPISGHRSVSWYQQTPGQGLQFLFEYFSETQRNKGNFPGRFSGRQFSNSRSEMNVSTLELGDSALYLCASSTPSGGQEQYFGPGTRLTVT.

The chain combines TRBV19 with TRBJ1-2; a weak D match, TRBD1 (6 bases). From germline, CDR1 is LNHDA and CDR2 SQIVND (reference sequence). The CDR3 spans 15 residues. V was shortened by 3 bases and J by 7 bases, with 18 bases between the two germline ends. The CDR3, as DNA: TGTGCCAGTAGTATCGCCTATCCAGGGGCAGGTGGCTACACCTTC. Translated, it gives CASSIAYPGAGGYTF.

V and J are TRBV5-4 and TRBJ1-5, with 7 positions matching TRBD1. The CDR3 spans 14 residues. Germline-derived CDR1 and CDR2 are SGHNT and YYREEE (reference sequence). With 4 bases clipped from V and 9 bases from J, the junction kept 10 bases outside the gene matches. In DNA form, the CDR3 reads TGTGCCAGCAGCAACAGGGGCCAGGGGCGGCCCCAGCATTTT. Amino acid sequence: CASSNRGQGRPQHF.